This TCR beta chain was documented in a study of CD8+ T cells in alopecia areata. As the sequencing template, cDNA was produced by extracting RNA and reverse transcribing it. The repertoire was sequenced with immunoSEQ multiplex PCR; TCRdb's copy has only in-frame clones and lacks some. The sample lists 120,000 or so clones, around 48% occurring once. This CDR3 has 12 residues. In germline, CDR1 is MGHDK, CDR2 SYGVNS. V gave up 4 bases and J gave up 6 bases, with 9 bases separating them. The chain combines TRBV25-1 with TRBJ1-2, with unresolved D. The source is a human donor with alopecia areata. Sequenced: NKG2D-low CD8+ T cells sorted from blood. In DNA, the CDR3 is TGTGCCAGCAGTGTGGATGGCGATGGCTACACCTTC. Residues: CASSVDGDGYTF.